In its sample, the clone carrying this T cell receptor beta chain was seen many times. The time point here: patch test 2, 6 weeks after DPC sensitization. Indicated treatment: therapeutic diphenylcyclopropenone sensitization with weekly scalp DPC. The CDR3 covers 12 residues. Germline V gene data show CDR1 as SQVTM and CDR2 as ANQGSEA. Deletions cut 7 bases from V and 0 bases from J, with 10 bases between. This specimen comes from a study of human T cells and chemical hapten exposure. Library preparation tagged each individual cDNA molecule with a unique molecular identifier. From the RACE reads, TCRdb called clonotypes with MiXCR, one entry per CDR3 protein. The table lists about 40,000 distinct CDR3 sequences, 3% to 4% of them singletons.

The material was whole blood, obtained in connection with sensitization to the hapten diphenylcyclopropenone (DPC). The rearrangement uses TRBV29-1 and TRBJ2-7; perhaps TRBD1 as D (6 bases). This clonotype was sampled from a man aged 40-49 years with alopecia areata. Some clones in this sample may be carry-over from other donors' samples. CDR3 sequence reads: CSARQDSYEQYF. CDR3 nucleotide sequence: TGCAGCGCTCGACAGGACTCCTACGAGCAGTACTTC.